One and the same sample provided the 12 T cell receptor beta chains below, sequenced in a study of blood T cells in healthy people across ages. The use of a sample-barcoded 5' primer and a J-beta primer mix characterized a second PCR of roughly 7 to 12 cycles. TCRdb processed the 5' RACE reads anew with MiXCR; each CDR3 protein has one entry. This sample has roughly 1.7 million distinct CDR3 sequences, with roughly 30% found just once. The source material was blood. The receptors derive from a woman aged 30 to 39 in good health.

The rearrangement links TRBV7-9 to TRBJ2-3; tentatively, D is TRBD2 (7 bases). The CDR3 runs 16 residues. The ends were cut back, 4 bases at V and 1 base at J, with 15 bases in the middle. In germline, CDR1 is SEHNR, CDR2 FQNEAQ (reference sequence). The CDR3 loop is CASSSLGGAGTDTQYF. The CDR3 coding sequence is TGTGCCAGCAGCTCCTTAGGGGGGGCCGGCACAGATACGCAGTATTTT.

Only a few counts were recorded for this clonotype. This may stem from a read error, because a much larger clone lies one nucleotide away. The limits of the CDR3 on the DNA are not certain, so only TCRdb's listed CDR3 is given. The chain couples TRBV29-1 to TRBJ2-6. The CDR3 is 14 residues long, ends included. Germline V lookup: CDR1 SQVTM, CDR2 ANQGSEA. CDR3 residues: CSVAQGSGANVRTF.

This clonotype was counted only a few times. The V and J genes are TRBV6-6 and TRBJ1-2, with D unresolved. The CDR3 contains 14 residues. V lost 2 bases and J 3 bases, leaving 10 bases between the germline ends. Germline loops: CDR1 MNHNY, CDR2 SVGAGI (reference sequence). The CDR3 nucleotides read TGTGCCAGCAGTTACAGGGAGGGAGACTATGGCTACACCTTC. Amino acid sequence: CASSYREGDYGYTF.

The chain recombines TRBV2 with TRBJ2-2; D is tentatively TRBD1 or TRBD2 (5 bases each). This CDR3 contains 16 residues. V was shortened by 3 bases and J by 3 bases, with 14 bases between the two germline ends. Germline CDR1 and CDR2: SNHLY and FYNNEI. The CDR3 coding sequence is TGTGCCAGCAGTGATGAGGGACCCACCGACACCGGGGAGCTGTTTTTT. Its translation is CASSDEGPTDTGELFF.

CDR3 residues: CASSLAGMGEQYF. The CDR3 nucleotides are TGTGCCAGCAGCTTGGCCGGAATGGGCGAGCAGTACTTC. V is TRBV5-5 and J is TRBJ2-7; D is unresolved. Trimming left V 0 bases short and J 6 bases short, with 10 bases between. The CDR3 is made up of 13 amino acids. Germline values: CDR1 SGHKS, CDR2 YYEKEE (reference sequence).

The chain is built from TRBV7-3 and TRBJ2-3; D not certain. Trimming stripped 1 base from V and 0 bases from J, with 11 bases between. The CDR3 extends over 16 amino acids. Germline CDR1 SGHTA, CDR2 FQGTGA. CDR3 protein: CASSLNLASSTDTQYF. CDR3 sequence (DNA): TGTGCCAGCAGCTTAAACTTGGCGTCTAGCACAGATACGCAGTATTTT.

The chain is built from TRBV12-3 or TRBV12-4 and TRBJ1-5; D remains ambiguous. CDR3 length: 13 amino acids. V lost 3 bases, J lost 0 bases, and 3 bases lay in between. CDR3 coding DNA: TGTGCCAGCAGTTTCCTTAGCAATCAGCCCCAGCATTTT. As protein: CASSFLSNQPQHF.

The sample holds many counts of this clonotype. This rearrangement joins TRBV7-2 to TRBJ2-1, with D perhaps given as TRBD1 or TRBD2 (5 bases each). Germline V gene sequence: CDR1 SGHTA, CDR2 FQGNSA. The CDR3 runs to 14 residues. V lost 3 bases and J 4 bases, leaving 10 bases between the germline ends. The CDR3 reads CASSFEGQYNEQFF. Written as DNA, the CDR3 is TGTGCCAGCAGCTTTGAGGGGCAGTACAATGAGCAGTTCTTC.

V usage is TRBV11-2 and J usage is TRBJ2-1; D unclear. Germline assignment: CDR1 SGHAT and CDR2 FQNNGV. V was shortened by 4 bases and J by 10 bases, with 8 bases between the two germline ends. The CDR3 has 11 residues. CDR3 bases: TGTGCCAGCAGCTCGACTGAGGAGCAGTTCTTC. Translating it yields CASSSTEEQFF.

The V gene is TRBV28, the J gene TRBJ2-5, with TRBD2 identical over 11 bases. The length of the CDR3 is 16 residues. Germline assignment: CDR1 MDHEN and CDR2 SYDVKM. V lost 5 bases to trimming and J lost 2 bases; unmatched junction nucleotides: 7. CDR3 loop: CASSPRLAGPQETQYF. Here the CDR3 DNA reads TGTGCCAGCAGTCCGAGACTAGCGGGACCACAAGAGACCCAGTACTTC.

This clonotype was detected only a few times. The V call is TRBV11-2, the J call TRBJ2-3; 7 bases fit TRBD2. The CDR3 totals 13 residues. In germline, CDR1 is SGHAT, CDR2 FQNNGV. V shed 5 bases and J 4 bases; nucleotides not matched to a gene: 3. CDR3 coding DNA: TGTGCCAGCAGCAAGGCGGGGGCAGATACGCAGTATTTT. Translated, it gives CASSKAGADTQYF.

This clonotype was picked up a small number of times. The chain combines TRBV28 with TRBJ2-3; 7 bases align to TRBD1. CDR1 is MDHEN and CDR2 is SYDVKM in the germline V gene. The CDR3 length is 18 residues. The V and J ends lost 3 bases and 0 bases, in that order; junction bases with no gene match: 12. CDR3 sequence: CASSLDHRDRDSTDTQYF. The CDR3 nucleotides read TGTGCCAGCAGTTTGGACCACCGGGACAGAGATAGCACAGATACGCAGTATTTT.